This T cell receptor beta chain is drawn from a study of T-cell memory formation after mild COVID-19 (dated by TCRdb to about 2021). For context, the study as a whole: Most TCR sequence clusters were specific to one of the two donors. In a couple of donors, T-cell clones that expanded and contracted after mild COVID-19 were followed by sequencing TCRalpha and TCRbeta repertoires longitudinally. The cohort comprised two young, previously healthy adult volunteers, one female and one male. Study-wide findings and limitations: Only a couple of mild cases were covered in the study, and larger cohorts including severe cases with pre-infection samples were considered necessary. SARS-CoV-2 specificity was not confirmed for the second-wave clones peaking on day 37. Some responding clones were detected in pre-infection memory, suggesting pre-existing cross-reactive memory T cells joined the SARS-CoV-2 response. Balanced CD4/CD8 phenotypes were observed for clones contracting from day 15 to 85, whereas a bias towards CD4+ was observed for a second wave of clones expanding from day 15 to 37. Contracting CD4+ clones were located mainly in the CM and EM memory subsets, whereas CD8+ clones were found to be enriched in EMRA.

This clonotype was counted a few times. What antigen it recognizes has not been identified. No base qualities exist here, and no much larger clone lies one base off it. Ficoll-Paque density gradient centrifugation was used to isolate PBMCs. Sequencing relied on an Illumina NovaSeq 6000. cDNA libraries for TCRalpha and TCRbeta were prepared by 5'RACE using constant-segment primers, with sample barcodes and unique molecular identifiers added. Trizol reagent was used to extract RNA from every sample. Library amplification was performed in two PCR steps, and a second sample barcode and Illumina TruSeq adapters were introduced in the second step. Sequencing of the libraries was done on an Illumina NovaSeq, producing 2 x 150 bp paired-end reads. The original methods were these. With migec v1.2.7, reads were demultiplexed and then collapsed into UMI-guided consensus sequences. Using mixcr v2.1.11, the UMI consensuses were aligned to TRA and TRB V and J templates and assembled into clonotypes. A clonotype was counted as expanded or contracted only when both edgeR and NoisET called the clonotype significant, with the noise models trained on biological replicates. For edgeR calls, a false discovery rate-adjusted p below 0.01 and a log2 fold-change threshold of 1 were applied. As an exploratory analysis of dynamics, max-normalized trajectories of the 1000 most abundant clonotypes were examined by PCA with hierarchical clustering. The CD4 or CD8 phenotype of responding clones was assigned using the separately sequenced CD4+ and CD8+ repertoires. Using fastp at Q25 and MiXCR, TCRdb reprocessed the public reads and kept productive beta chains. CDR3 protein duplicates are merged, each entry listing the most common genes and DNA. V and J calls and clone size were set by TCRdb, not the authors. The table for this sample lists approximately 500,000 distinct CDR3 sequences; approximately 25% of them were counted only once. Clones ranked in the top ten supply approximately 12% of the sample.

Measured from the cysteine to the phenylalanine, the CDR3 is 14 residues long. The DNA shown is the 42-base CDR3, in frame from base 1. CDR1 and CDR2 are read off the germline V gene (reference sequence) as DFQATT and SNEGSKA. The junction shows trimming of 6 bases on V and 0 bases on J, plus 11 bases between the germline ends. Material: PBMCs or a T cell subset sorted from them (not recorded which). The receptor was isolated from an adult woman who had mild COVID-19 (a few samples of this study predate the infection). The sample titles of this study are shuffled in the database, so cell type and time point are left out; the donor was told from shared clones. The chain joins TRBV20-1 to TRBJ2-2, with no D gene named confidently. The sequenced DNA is TGCAGTGCCTCGGGCGGACCGAACACCGGGGAGCTGTTTTTT. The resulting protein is CSASGGPNTGELFF.